The 21 T cell receptor beta chains given below trace back to one sample, sequenced in a study of OX40 agonist ivuxolimab in advanced cancers. Produced via immunoSEQ multiplex PCR; TCRdb's table is partial and in-frame only. The table has fewer than 100,000 clones, around 90% seen once. This sample comprised CD4+ or CD8+ T cells sorted from blood, obtained in a trial of the OX40 agonist ivuxolimab. All receptors come from an adult with an advanced solid tumor such as melanoma, head and neck, liver or kidney cancer.

CDR3 protein: CASSLQQTSYEQYF. In nucleotides, the CDR3 is TGTGCCAGCAGCTTGCAACAGACCTCCTACGAGCAGTACTTC. V gene TRBV5-4 combines with J gene TRBJ2-7; no reliable D call. Germline assignment: CDR1 SGHNT and CDR2 YYREEE (reference sequence). The CDR3 extends over 14 amino acids. V lost 1 base, J lost 0 bases, and 8 bases lay in between.

In this sample, this clone turned up a few times. V gene TRBV28 combines with J gene TRBJ1-6; D not certain. Germline V gene sequence: CDR1 MDHEN, CDR2 SYDVKM. The CDR3 spans 13 residues. Trimming pared 6 bases from V and 10 bases from J, leaving 13 bases between. The CDR3 loop reads CASSSGSGSPLHF. Written as DNA, the CDR3 is TGTGCCAGCAGCTCGGGGAGTGGATCACCCCTCCACTTT.

This chain links TRBV7-3 with TRBJ2-2; D remains ambiguous. Germline CDR1 SGHTA, CDR2 FQGTGA. This CDR3 is built from 14 residues. V was trimmed by 3 bases and J by 1 base, leaving 6 bases between them. CDR3 in DNA: TGTGCCAGCAGCTTGTTTGTGAACACCGGGGAGCTGTTTTTT. This codes for CASSLFVNTGELFF.

For this clone: A read error may account for a junction end that differs from germline. The V and J genes are TRBV7-2 and TRBJ2-1; D not certain. The CDR3 spans 14 residues. CDR1 is SGHTA, CDR2 FQGNSA, per germline. As DNA, the CDR3 is TGTGCCAGCACCTTAGAGATGAAAGAGAGTGAGCAGTTCTTC. Translation gives CASTLEMKESEQFF.

This clone has only one observation. Written as DNA, the CDR3 is TGTGCCAGCAGATCCATGGACAGGGTGGAGGCTGAAGCTTTCTTT. It yields the protein CASRSMDRVEAEAFF. V is TRBV6-6 and J is TRBJ1-1; 8 nucleotides line up with TRBD1. V gave up 6 bases and J gave up 6 bases; unmatched junction bases: 12. The CDR3 length is 15 residues. The germline CDR1 and CDR2 sequences are MNHNY and SVGAGI (reference sequence).

The chain links TRBV6-1 to TRBJ1-3; 10 bases are shared with TRBD1. Per germline, CDR1 MNHNS and CDR2 SASEGT. The trim removed 7 bases at V and 7 bases at J, leaving 10 bases unmatched. The CDR3 has 15 amino acids. The CDR3 here is CASIIRDRGGNTIYF. The CDR3 bases are TGTGCCAGCATCATCCGGGACAGGGGAGGTAACACCATATATTTT.

This clone was observed a single time. The V gene is TRBV7-3, the J gene TRBJ1-1; the match to TRBD1 covers 11 bases. Germline CDR1 reads SGHTA; CDR2 reads FQGTGA. The CDR3 spans 15 residues. V gave up 5 bases and J gave up 4 bases; unmatched junction bases: 6. The CDR3 sequence: CASSIGQGAATEAFF. For the CDR3, the DNA is TGTGCCAGCAGCATAGGACAGGGGGCGGCCACTGAAGCTTTCTTT. The variable domain in full, with the rest retrieved from reference TRBV7-3 and TRBJ1-1, is GAGVSQTPSNKVTEKGKYVELRCDPISGHTALYWYRQSLGQGPEFLIYFQGTGAADDSGLPNDRFFAVRPEGSVSTLKIQRTERGDSAVYLCASSIGQGAATEAFFGQGTRLTVV.

This chain uses TRBV5-4 with TRBJ1-6; D ambiguous. The CDR3 totals 15 residues. V dropped 4 bases and J dropped 5 bases, with 13 bases sitting between them. Germline lookup yields CDR1 SGHNT and CDR2 YYREEE (reference sequence). CDR3 loop: CASSQVAGNNSPLHF. CDR3 in DNA: TGTGCCAGCAGCCAAGTGGCGGGGAATAATTCACCCCTCCACTTT.

This clone came up once. The chain links TRBV18 to TRBJ2-3; D unclear. The V gene lost 3 bases and the J gene lost 6 bases, with 7 bases spanning the gap. Germline CDR1 reads KGHSH; CDR2 reads LQKENI. There are 12 residues in the CDR3. The CDR3 DNA reads as TGTGCCAGCTCACCGAACGAGGATACGCAGTATTTT. Its protein is CASSPNEDTQYF. Full variable domain (missing parts from reference TRBV18 and TRBJ2-3): NAGVMQNPRHLVRRRGQEARLRCSPMKGHSHVYWYRQLPEEGLKFMVYLQKENIIDESGMPKERFSAEFPKEGPSILRIQQVVRGDSAAYFCASSPNEDTQYFGPGTRLTVL.

This CDR3 is CASSEGTGGNQPQHF. DNA of the CDR3: TGTGCCAGCTCCGAAGGGACAGGGGGCAATCAGCCCCAGCATTTT. This chain links TRBV18 with TRBJ1-5; 10 bases are shared with TRBD1. V dropped 6 bases and J dropped 2; count of bases not matched to a gene: 4. Germline CDR1 and CDR2: KGHSH and LQKENI. The CDR3 runs 15 residues. Variable domain in full (rest from reference TRBV18 and TRBJ1-5): NAGVMQNPRHLVRRRGQEARLRCSPMKGHSHVYWYRQLPEEGLKFMVYLQKENIIDESGMPKERFSAEFPKEGPSILRIQQVVRGDSAAYFCASSEGTGGNQPQHFGDGTRLSIL.

This clone was picked up one time. The genes are TRBV4-2 and TRBJ2-1; a weak D match, TRBD2 (6 bases). V lost 0 bases and J 0 bases, leaving 9 bases between the germline ends. This CDR3 region has 16 residues. Germline V lookup: CDR1 LGHNA, CDR2 YNFKEQ. The CDR3, as DNA: TGTGCCAGCAGCCAAGAGCCCGGGAGCTCCTACAATGAGCAGTTCTTC. This gives the protein CASSQEPGSSYNEQFF.

This chain connects TRBV5-4 to TRBJ2-7, with D maybe TRBD1 (8 bases). Germline-derived CDR1 and CDR2 are SGHNT and YYREEE (reference sequence). The length of the CDR3 is 15 residues. V dropped 0 bases and J dropped 2 bases, with 12 bases sitting between them. CDR3 nucleotide sequence: TGTGCCAGCAGCTTGGACAGGGGGGGGCCCTACGAGCAGTACTTC. Translation: CASSLDRGGPYEQYF.

This chain uses TRBV7-2 with TRBJ1-2, with 7 nucleotides matching TRBD1. The V segment lost 4 bases and the J segment 4 bases; nucleotides outside the gene matches: 6. CDR1 is SGHTA and CDR2 is FQGNSA in the germline V gene. This CDR3 is built from 14 residues. In DNA form, the CDR3 reads TGTGCCAGCAGCTATGCGCGGGACAGCTATGGCTACACCTTC. Protein sequence: CASSYARDSYGYTF.

V is TRBV9 and J is TRBJ2-1; 7 nucleotides match TRBD1. The CDR3 has 16 residues. Germline CDR1 is SGDLS and CDR2 is YYNGEE. After removal of 3 bases from V and 1 base from J, the junction contained 7 bases not matched to a gene. The CDR3 nucleotides are TGTGCCAGCAGCGCCAGGGGGAGAAAATCCTACAATGAGCAGTTCTTC. This translates into CASSARGRKSYNEQFF. Drawing the rest from reference TRBV9 and TRBJ2-1, the complete variable domain is DSGVTQTPKHLITATGQRVTLRCSPRSGDLSVYWYQQSLDQGLQFLIQYYNGEERAKGNILERFSAQQFPDLHSELNLSSLELGDSALYFCASSARGRKSYNEQFFGPGTRLTVL.

The chain employs TRBV28 and TRBJ1-2, with D possibly matching TRBD1 (5 bases). V was shortened by 5 bases and J by 8 bases, with 21 bases between the two germline ends. The length of the CDR3 is 15 residues. Germline CDR1 and CDR2: MDHEN and SYDVKM. This CDR3 reads CASSLPGPGTDGYTF. CDR3 sequence (DNA): TGTGCCAGCAGTCTACCGGGACCAGGGACTGACGGCTACACCTTC.

This chain links TRBV6-5 with TRBJ2-7, with 10 bases lining up with TRBD2. The CDR3 spans 14 residues. V lost 6 bases to trimming and J lost 1 base; unmatched junction nucleotides: 3. The V gene's germline CDR1 is MNHEY and CDR2 SVGAGI. The CDR3 region has the DNA TGTGCCAGCAGAAAGGGACTAGCGTCCTACGAGCAGTACTTC. Protein: CASRKGLASYEQYF.

This sequence joins TRBV27 and TRBJ1-5; D uncertain. Germline assignment: CDR1 MNHEY and CDR2 SMNVEV (reference sequence). V was shortened by 3 bases and J by 3 bases, with 6 bases between the two germline ends. The CDR3 is 13 residues long. CDR3 in amino acids: CASSFTDNQPQHF. The CDR3 DNA reads as TGTGCCAGCAGTTTCACAGACAATCAGCCCCAGCATTTT.

This clone came up once. CDR3 coding DNA: TGTGCCAGCAGTTTCTTAGGCTTACAAGAGACCCAGTACTTC. The encoded protein is CASSFLGLQETQYF. The rearrangement links TRBV6-6 to TRBJ2-5; D call uncertain. Trimming took 4 bases from V and 2 from J, leaving 11 bases between them. The CDR3 totals 14 residues. Per germline, CDR1 MNHNY and CDR2 SVGAGI (reference sequence).

This clone was counted between two and nine times. The genes are TRBV6-5 and TRBJ2-1; D call uncertain. The CDR3 has 13 residues. The V end was cut by 4 bases, the J end by 3 bases, with 7 bases between. Germline V lookup: CDR1 MNHEY, CDR2 SVGAGI. CDR3 in amino acids: CASSSRYYNEQFF. CDR3 bases: TGTGCCAGCAGTTCCCGGTACTACAATGAGCAGTTCTTC.

This clone was detected once. The conserved closing phenylalanine or tryptophan is absent in this CDR3, likely reflecting a read error. No DNA is shown, since the ends of the CDR3 on it are uncertain; the CDR3 is the one TCRdb lists. CDR3 sequence: CASSSIPGDQRHL. The V call is TRBV5-1, the J call TRBJ1-6. From germline, CDR1 is SGHRS and CDR2 YFSETQ. Counting both end residues, the CDR3 totals 13 amino acids.

This clone was seen a handful of times. The CDR3 loop is CASQHRGGYTGELFF. Here the CDR3 DNA reads TGTGCCAGCCAGCACCGCGGGGGATACACCGGGGAGCTGTTTTTT. This sequence joins TRBV7-9 and TRBJ2-2, with 7 bases matching TRBD2. The germline V gene has CDR1 SEHNR and CDR2 FQNEAQ (reference sequence). V was clipped by 8 bases and J by 3 bases; unmatched bases: 9. The CDR3 contains 15 residues.